Listed below are T cell receptor beta chains from one sample, sequenced in a study of tumor-infiltrating lymphocytes in primary liver carcinoma. TCRdb analysed the multiplex PCR reads with MiXCR anew, one entry per CDR3 protein. The data contain under 200,000 distinct CDR3 sequences, about 65% of them singletons. Sequenced: peripheral blood. The receptors originated from a woman aged 55-69 years with primary liver carcinoma and hepatitis B virus infection. Each CDR3 is given with its conserved first and last residue. The D gene is left open where the match is weak. The size entry is marked missing in some rows and otherwise reads once, few, many or a size class.

j_call,clone_size,v_call,d_call,cdr3_nt,cdr3_aa
TRBJ2-1,NA,TRBV10-2,NA,TGCGCCAGCCAGGGGAGAGGGTACAATGAGCAGCTCTTC,CASQGRGYNEQLF
TRBJ1-1,few,TRBV5-1,NA,TGCGCCAGCAGCTCCCGCGGGGGCGGCATGAGCACTGAAGCTTTCTTT,CASSSRGGGMSTEAFF
TRBJ1-1,NA,TRBV5-5,NA,TGTGCCAGCAGCTTGACGGGGTGGGCTTTCTTT,CASSLTGWAFF
TRBJ2-7,NA,TRBV12-3/TRBV12-4,TRBD1,TGTGCCAGCAGTTCGACAGGGGTGCCCGTCGAGCAGTACTTC,CASSSTGVPVEQYF
TRBJ2-2,NA,TRBV5-4,TRBD2,TGTGCCAGCAGCTTGGATAGCGGGAGCGGCGCCGGGGAGCTGTTTTTT,CASSLDSGSGAGELFF
TRBJ1-1,few,TRBV7-3,NA,TGTGCCAGCAGCTCGTTAGGGGGGGGCACTGAAGCTTTCTTT,CASSSLGGGTEAFF
TRBJ2-1,NA,TRBV28,NA,TGTGCCAGCAGTTCCCCTGAGCCCGTCAGTGAGCAGTTCTTC,CASSSPEPVSEQFF
TRBJ2-7,NA,TRBV5-1,NA,TGTGCCAGCAACTTGGTTGGGGCGATGCACTACGAGCAGTACTTC,CASNLVGAMHYEQYF
TRBJ2-7,once,TRBV5-8,TRBD1,TGTGTCAGCAGCTTGGGACAGGCCTCCTACGAGCAGTACTTC,CVSSLGQASYEQYF
TRBJ1-1,NA,TRBV19,NA,TGTGCCAGTATGGGGGCCCAGGGTATGAACACTGAAGCTTTCTTT,CASMGAQGMNTEAFF
TRBJ2-1,NA,TRBV5-5,TRBD2,TGTGCCAGCAGCCTACTTAGGGGAGCGGGGAATGAGCAGTTCTTC,CASSLLRGAGNEQFF
TRBJ2-5,NA,TRBV5-1,TRBD2,TGCGCCAGCAGCCGGGGACTAGCGAAAGAGACCCAGTGCTTC,CASSRGLAKETQCF